What follows describes a single T cell receptor beta chain. The sample is drawn from a study of blood T cell repertoires in COVID-19. After removal of 6 bases from V and 5 bases from J, the junction contained 12 bases not matched to a gene. Germline CDR1 reads MNHEY; CDR2 reads SVGAGI. The CDR3 extends over 15 amino acids. Repertoires were generated with immunoSEQ multiplex PCR, while TCRdb's copy carries only in-frame clones and drops some. The table shows 75,000 to 100,000 clones, with approximately 82% occurring only once. The receptor's source is a human donor in a cohort sampled during active COVID-19. The specimen was peripheral blood. V and J are TRBV6-5 and TRBJ1-2; 7 nucleotides match TRBD1. DNA of the CDR3: TGTGCCAGCAGCATGGTCTCGGGACAGCTTTATGGCTACACCTTC. Translating gives CASSMVSGQLYGYTF.